This T cell receptor beta chain comes out of a study of T cell responses to AZD1222 COVID-19 vaccine. Study-level points and caveats: Donor demographics were predominantly white British with a female majority; clonal diversity may be underestimated.

In germline, CDR1 is MGHRA, CDR2 YSYEKL. Germline trimming cut 3 bases from V and 3 bases from J; bases unmatched to any gene: 2. The CDR3 spans 16 residues. Points on this clone: Its antigen remains unknown.

Here immunoSEQ multiplex PCR was the method, and the copy in TCRdb shows in-frame clones only, minus some. The sample yields about 67,000 clones, 84% seen once. This specimen was peripheral blood, taken on day 0 of AZD1222 vaccination. The TCR comes from an adult in good health. The V and J genes are TRBV4-1 and TRBJ2-3; 14 bases are a match to TRBD2. This chain's CDR3 is CASSQGLAGATDTQYF. In DNA form, the CDR3 reads TGCGCCAGCAGCCAGGGACTAGCGGGGGCGACAGATACGCAGTATTTT.